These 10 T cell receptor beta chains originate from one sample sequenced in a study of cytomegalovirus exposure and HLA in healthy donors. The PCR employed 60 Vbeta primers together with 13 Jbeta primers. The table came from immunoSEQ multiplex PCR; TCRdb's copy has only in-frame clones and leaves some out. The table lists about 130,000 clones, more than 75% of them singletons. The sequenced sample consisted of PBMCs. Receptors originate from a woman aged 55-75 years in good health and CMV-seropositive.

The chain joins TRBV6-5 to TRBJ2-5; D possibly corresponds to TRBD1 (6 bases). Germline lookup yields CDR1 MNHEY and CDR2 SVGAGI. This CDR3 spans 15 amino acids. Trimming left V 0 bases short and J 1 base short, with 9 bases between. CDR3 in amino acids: CASSYSTGAQETQYF. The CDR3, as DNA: TGTGCCAGCAGTTACTCGACAGGAGCCCAAGAGACCCAGTACTTC.

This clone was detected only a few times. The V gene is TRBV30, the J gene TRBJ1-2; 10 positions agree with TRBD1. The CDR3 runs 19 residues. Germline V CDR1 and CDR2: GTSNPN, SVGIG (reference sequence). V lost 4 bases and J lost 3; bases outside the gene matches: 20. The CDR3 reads CAWIPTGGSRTGRDYGYTF. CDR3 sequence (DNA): TGTGCCTGGATTCCGACAGGGGGCTCTCGTACGGGACGAGACTATGGCTACACCTTC. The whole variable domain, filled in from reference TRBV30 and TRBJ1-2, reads SQTIHQWPATLVQPVGSPLSLECTVEGTSNPNLYWYRQAAGRGLQLLFYSVGIGQISSEVPQNLSASRPQDRQFILSSKKLLLSDSGFYLCAWIPTGGSRTGRDYGYTFGSGTRLTVV.

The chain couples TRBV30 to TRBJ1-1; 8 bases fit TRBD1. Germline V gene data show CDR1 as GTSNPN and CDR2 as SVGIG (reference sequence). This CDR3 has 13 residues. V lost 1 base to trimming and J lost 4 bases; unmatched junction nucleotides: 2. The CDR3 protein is CAWSATGGTEAFF. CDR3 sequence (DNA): TGTGCCTGGAGTGCTACAGGGGGCACTGAAGCTTTCTTT.

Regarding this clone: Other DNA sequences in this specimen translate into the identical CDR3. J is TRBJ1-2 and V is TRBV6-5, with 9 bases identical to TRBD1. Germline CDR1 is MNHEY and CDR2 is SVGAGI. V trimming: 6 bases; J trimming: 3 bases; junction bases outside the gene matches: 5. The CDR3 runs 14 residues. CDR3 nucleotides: TGTGCCAGCAGCTCGGGACAGGGCGACTATGGCTACACCTTC. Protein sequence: CASSSGQGDYGYTF.

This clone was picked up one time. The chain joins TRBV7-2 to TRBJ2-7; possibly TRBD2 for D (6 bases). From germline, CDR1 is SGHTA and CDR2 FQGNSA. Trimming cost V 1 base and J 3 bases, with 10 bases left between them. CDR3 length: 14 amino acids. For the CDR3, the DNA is TGTGCCAGCAGCTTAGTGGGGGGAAACTACGAGCAGTACTTC. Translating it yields CASSLVGGNYEQYF.

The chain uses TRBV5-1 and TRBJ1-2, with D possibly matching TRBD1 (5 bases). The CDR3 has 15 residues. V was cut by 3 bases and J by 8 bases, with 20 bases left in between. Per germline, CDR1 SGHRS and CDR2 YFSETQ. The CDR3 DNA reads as TGCGCCAGCAGCTGGGGCAGCCAGGGACTGGGGGGCTACACCTTC. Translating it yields CASSWGSQGLGGYTF. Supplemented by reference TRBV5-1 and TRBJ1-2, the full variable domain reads KAGVTQTPRYLIKTRGQQVTLSCSPISGHRSVSWYQQTPGQGLQFLFEYFSETQRNKGNFPGRFSGRQFSNSRSEMNVSTLELGDSALYLCASSWGSQGLGGYTFGSGTRLTVV.

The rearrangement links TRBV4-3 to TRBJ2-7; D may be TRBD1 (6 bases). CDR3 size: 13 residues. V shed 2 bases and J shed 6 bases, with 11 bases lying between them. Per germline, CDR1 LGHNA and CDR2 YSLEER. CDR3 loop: CASSQQQGTEQYF. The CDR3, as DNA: TGCGCCAGCAGCCAACAACAGGGTACCGAGCAGTACTTC.

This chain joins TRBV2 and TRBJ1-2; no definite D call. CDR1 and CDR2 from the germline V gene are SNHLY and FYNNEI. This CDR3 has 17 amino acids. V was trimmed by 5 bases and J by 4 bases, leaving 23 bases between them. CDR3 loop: CASSPPPRAVLGYGYTF. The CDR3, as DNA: TGTGCCAGCAGTCCCCCCCCTCGAGCTGTTCTCGGCTATGGCTACACCTTC.

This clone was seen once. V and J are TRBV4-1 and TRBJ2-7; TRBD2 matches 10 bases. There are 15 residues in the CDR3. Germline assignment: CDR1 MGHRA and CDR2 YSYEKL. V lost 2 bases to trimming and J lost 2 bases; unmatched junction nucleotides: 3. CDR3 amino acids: CASSQITSGTYEQYF. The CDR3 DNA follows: TGCGCCAGCAGCCAAATTACTAGCGGGACCTACGAGCAGTACTTC.

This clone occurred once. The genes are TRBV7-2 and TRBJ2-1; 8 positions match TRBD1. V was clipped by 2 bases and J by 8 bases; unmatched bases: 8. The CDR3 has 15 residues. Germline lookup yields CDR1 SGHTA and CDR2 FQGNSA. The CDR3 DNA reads TGTGCCAGCAGCTTACGGGCAGGGGGCAGGGATGAGCAGTTCTTC. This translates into CASSLRAGGRDEQFF.